This T cell receptor beta chain appears in the sequencing data of a study of cytomegalovirus exposure and HLA in healthy donors. Looking at the study overall: Unique TCRs numbering about 87 million, obtained from HLA-typed donors, made up an early data release. Findings and caveats of the study: Sequencing had likely introduced a cluster of highly shared sequence variants as an artifact. In presence/absence analyses, roughly uniform sequencing depth across donors was assumed. Rarity held for most TCR sequences, but there were some public TCRs that occurred in many donors.

The CDR3 has 16 residues. Trimming shortened V by 3 bases and J by 4 bases, and 17 bases separated the two germline ends. Germline assignment: CDR1 SGHTA and CDR2 FQGNSA. About this clone itself: The antigen is undetermined.

PCR was performed using 60 Vbeta and 13 Jbeta primers. TCRdb's copy holds only in-frame clones and misses some; the assay was immunoSEQ multiplex PCR. There are approximately 85,000 clones in the sample; 70% to 80% occur only once, and more than 20% lies in the top ten. The sequence came from a woman aged 45 to 65 in good health and CMV-seropositive. Sequencing input: PBMCs. The chain has TRBV7-2 and TRBJ2-3, with unresolved D. The CDR3 DNA follows: TGTGCCAGCAGCTTGAGGCGAAGTGGGTTTGCAGATACGCAGTATTTT. This codes for CASSLRRSGFADTQYF.